This passage covers 30 T cell receptor beta chains from one sample sequenced in a study of T cell repertoires in cytomegalovirus infection. The antigens these receptors bind are not known. TCRdb re-derived calls from the reads in MiXCR, one entry per CDR3 protein. Here the sample spans fewer than 1,000,000 distinct CDR3 sequences, roughly 30% being singletons. The sample here was cultured CD8+ T cells from PBMCs, taken from culture after CMV antigen stimulation. Receptor source: a human donor in good health (CMV status not recorded). Some clones in this sample may be carry-over from other donors' samples.

The chain combines TRBV6-2 or TRBV6-3 with TRBJ2-7; D is unresolved. The CDR3 loop spans 12 amino acids. Between the trimmed V and J ends, which lost 6 bases and 6 bases, there was a span of 12 bases. The V gene's germline CDR1 is MNHEY and CDR2 SVGEGT. The CDR3 DNA reads as TGTGCCAGCAGCCTTGCGGTCGGCGAGCAGTACGTC. Protein sequence: CASSLAVGEQYV.

The chain uses TRBV6-6 and TRBJ2-7; 9 bases are shared with TRBD1. V lost 4 bases, J lost 0 bases, and 4 bases stayed unmatched. The germline V gene has CDR1 MNHNY and CDR2 SVGAGI (reference sequence). There are 15 residues in the CDR3. This CDR3 reads CASSSTGGISYEQYV. CDR3 DNA: TGTGCCAGCAGTTCCACAGGGGGCATCTCCTACGAGCAGTACGTC.

The rearrangement joins TRBV28 to TRBJ2-3; D is uncertain. This CDR3 is 13 amino acids long. Germline CDR1 is MDHEN and CDR2 is SYDVKM. The V end lost 2 bases, the J end lost 4 bases, and 7 bases lay between the germline ends. CDR3 region: CASSLIHSDTQYF. The CDR3 DNA sequence: TGTGCCAGCAGTTTAATACATTCAGATACGCAGTATTTT. The full variable domain, in which reference TRBV28 and TRBJ2-3 provide the parts outside the CDR3, is DVKVTQSSRYLVKRTGEKVFLECVQDMDHENMFWYRQDPGLGLRLIYFSYDVKMKEKGDIPEGYSVSREKKERFSLILESASTNQTSMYLCASSLIHSDTQYFGPGTRLTVL.

CDR3 nucleotide sequence: TGCAGTGCTAGAGCCCGACAGGGGCCCACCGGGGAGCTGTTTTTT. It is translated as CSARARQGPTGELFF. This chain uses TRBV20-1 with TRBJ2-2; 8 bases map to TRBD1. With V trimmed by 1 base and J by 4 bases, 5 bases remained unmatched. This CDR3 comprises 15 residues. CDR1 and CDR2 (germline): DFQATT, SNEGSKA (reference sequence).

This clonotype was found many times. V is TRBV7-3 and J is TRBJ2-5, with D unresolved. The V end was cut by 5 bases, the J end by 2 bases, with 9 bases between. The CDR3 loop spans 13 amino acids. Germline V gene lookup returns CDR1 SGHTA and CDR2 FQGTGA. CDR3 nucleotide sequence: TGTGCCAGCAGCAAGCGACCGCAAGAGACCCAGTACTTC. Protein product: CASSKRPQETQYF.

This clonotype has only a few counts. DNA for the CDR3: TGTGCCAGCAGTTACGGGCCCGATCTGCCAAACACCATATATTTT. Encoded protein: CASSYGPDLPNTIYF. The J gene is TRBJ1-3, the V gene TRBV6-6; D gene unclear. The CDR3 sequence is 15 residues long. Germline CDR1 and CDR2: MNHNY and SVGAGI (reference sequence). V gave up 2 bases and J gave up 6 bases, with 14 bases separating them.

Turning to this clonotype: The junction does not match germline at one end; this may be a read error. The rearrangement joins TRBV12-3 or TRBV12-4 to TRBJ2-2; 9 bases fit TRBD1. This CDR3 is built from 16 residues. The CDR3 DNA is TGTGCCAACAGTCCAATCCGGGGACAGGGTACCGGGGAGCTGTTTTTT. Translating it yields CANSPIRGQGTGELFF.

This clonotype was seen a few times. The V gene is TRBV27, the J gene TRBJ2-1; D is possibly TRBD1 or TRBD2 (5 bases each). The CDR3 is made up of 16 amino acids. The germline V gene has CDR1 MNHEY and CDR2 SMNVEV (reference sequence). V shed 4 bases and J shed 5 bases, with 18 bases lying between them. The CDR3 sequence is CASSSAGGGEDNEQFF. CDR3 sequence (DNA): TGTGCCAGCAGTTCGGCGGGTGGGGGTGAGGACAATGAGCAGTTCTTC.

V usage is TRBV6-6 and J usage is TRBJ2-7; D is undetermined. This CDR3 is 13 amino acids long. Germline V gene lookup returns CDR1 MNHNY and CDR2 SVGAGI (reference sequence). V was pared by 0 bases and J by 3 bases, with 6 bases between. CDR3 region: CASSYSAYYEQYV. The CDR3, as DNA: TGTGCCAGCAGTTACTCGGCTTACTACGAGCAGTACGTC.

This clonotype was picked up a small number of times. CDR3: CASSPNGRGRETQYF. The CDR3 DNA reads TGTGCCAGCAGCCCCAATGGCAGGGGAAGAGAGACCCAGTACTTC. V usage is TRBV7-2 and J usage is TRBJ2-5; D is perhaps TRBD1 (6 bases). The V gene lost 5 bases and the J gene lost 4 bases, with 17 bases spanning the gap. Germline assignment: CDR1 SGHTA and CDR2 FQGNSA. The CDR3 is 15 amino acids. Using reference TRBV7-2 and TRBJ2-5 for the parts outside the CDR3, the full variable domain is GAGVSQSPSNKVTEKGKDVELRCDPISGHTALYWYRQSLGQGLEFLIYFQGNSAPDKSGLPSDRFSAERTGGSVSTLTIQRTQQEDSAVYLCASSPNGRGRETQYFGPGTRLLVL.

The V and J genes are TRBV9 and TRBJ2-3; TRBD2 matches 7 bases. Germline V CDR1 and CDR2: SGDLS, YYNGEE. The CDR3 is 17 residues long. J gave up 2 bases and V 1 base, and 10 bases lay outside the gene matches. The CDR3 reads CASSVRNGGTHTDTQYF. CDR3 DNA sequence: TGTGCCAGCAGCGTAAGGAACGGGGGGACCCACACAGATACGCAGTATTTT.

The chain is built from TRBV19 and TRBJ1-5; D ambiguous. V lost 6 bases to trimming and J lost 0 bases, with 12 bases between them. The CDR3 covers 15 residues. Germline assignment: CDR1 LNHDA and CDR2 SQIVND (reference sequence). CDR3 sequence: CASSHKFYSNQPQHF. In DNA form, the CDR3 reads TGTGCCAGTAGCCACAAATTCTATAGCAATCAGCCCCAGCATTTT.

This clonotype was picked up a small number of times. This rearrangement joins TRBV14 to TRBJ1-2; D not certain. The germline V gene has CDR1 SGHDN and CDR2 FVKESK. V lost 3 bases to trimming and J lost 7 bases, with 15 bases between them. The CDR3 runs 14 residues. The CDR3 DNA sequence: TGTGCCAGCAGCCATCGGCAGACCTATAGTGGCTACACCTTC. It yields the protein CASSHRQTYSGYTF.

CDR3 in amino acids: CASSLESEETQYF. For the CDR3, the DNA is TGTGCCAGCAGCTTAGAGTCAGAAGAGACCCAGTACTTC. The chain employs TRBV7-9 and TRBJ2-5, with D uncertain. The V end lost 1 base, the J end lost 3 bases, and 6 bases lay between the germline ends. Germline V gene lookup returns CDR1 SEHNR and CDR2 FQNEAQ (reference sequence). This CDR3 spans 13 amino acids.

This clonotype was seen ten or more times. The gene calls are TRBV10-3 and TRBJ1-3, with D unresolved. The germline CDR1 and CDR2 sequences are ENHRY and SYGVKD. The CDR3 runs 13 residues. Trimming left V 11 bases short and J 3 bases short, with 14 bases between. The CDR3 reads CAALRKLGNTIYF. The CDR3 nucleotides read TGTGCCGCGCTCCGGAAACTTGGAAACACCATATATTTT.

The J gene is TRBJ1-2, the V gene TRBV6-5; TRBD1 agrees at 7 bases. Germline V gene lookup returns CDR1 MNHEY and CDR2 SVGAGI. The CDR3 contains 16 residues. V trimming: 0 bases; J trimming: 0 bases; junction bases outside the gene matches: 4. The CDR3 spells CASSYSRTGPNYGYTF. Written as DNA, the CDR3 is TGTGCCAGCAGTTACTCCCGGACAGGCCCTAACTATGGCTACACCTTC.

This clonotype has at least ten counts. The chain's CDR3 is CASSLSARGSQPQHF. The CDR3 bases are TGTGCCAGCTCACTCTCCGCCAGGGGGTCTCAGCCCCAGCATTTT. The chain joins TRBV7-9 to TRBJ1-5; 7 nucleotides line up with TRBD1. CDR3 length: 15 amino acids. Trimming took 8 bases from V and 6 from J; bases not matched to a gene: 13. Germline CDR1 and CDR2: SEHNR and FQNEAQ (reference sequence). Together with reference TRBV7-9 and TRBJ1-5, the CDR3 gives the full variable domain: DTGVSQNPRHKITKRGQNVTFRCDPISEHNRLYWYRQTLGQGPEFLTYFQNEAQLEKSRLLSDRFSAERPKGSFSTLEIQRTEQGDSAMYLCASSLSARGSQPQHFGDGTRLSIL.

This clonotype appeared a few times. The V gene is TRBV9, the J gene TRBJ2-1; possible D gene TRBD1, 6 bases. The CDR3 contains 16 residues. V was shortened by 5 bases and J by 3 bases, with 18 bases between the two germline ends. Germline V gives CDR1 SGDLS, CDR2 YYNGEE. DNA of the CDR3: TGTGCCAGCAGTGGTCCCGGGACACCTGACTACAATGAGCAGTTCTTC. This translates into CASSGPGTPDYNEQFF.

The chain is built from TRBV7-9 and TRBJ2-1, with 12 bases matching TRBD2. Unmatched junction bases numbered 12, after V lost 11 bases and J lost 4 bases. The CDR3 is made up of 16 amino acids. CDR1 and CDR2 from the germline V gene are SEHNR and FQNEAQ (reference sequence). CDR3 loop: CARRLAGGLHYNEQFF. CDR3 in DNA: TGTGCCCGTAGGCTAGCGGGGGGGCTCCATTACAATGAGCAGTTCTTC. The whole variable domain, remainder taken from reference TRBV7-9 and TRBJ2-1, is DTGVSQNPRHKITKRGQNVTFRCDPISEHNRLYWYRQTLGQGPEFLTYFQNEAQLEKSRLLSDRFSAERPKGSFSTLEIQRTEQGDSAMYLCARRLAGGLHYNEQFFGPGTRLTVL.

The chain has TRBV12-3 or TRBV12-4 and TRBJ1-1; D gene ambiguous. The V and J ends lost 0 bases and 3 bases respectively, with 14 bases between them. The CDR3 runs to 16 residues. The CDR3 protein is CASSLAGKVPDTEAFF. Written as DNA, the CDR3 is TGTGCCAGCAGTTTAGCGGGCAAGGTACCCGACACTGAAGCTTTCTTT.

V is TRBV27 and J is TRBJ1-2; D unclear. The CDR3 length is 15 residues. Germline loops: CDR1 MNHEY, CDR2 SMNVEV (reference sequence). V lost 5 bases to trimming and J lost 7 bases, with 20 bases between them. The CDR3 nucleotides read TGTGCCAGCAGTCCCCCCTCCGTCCAGATGTTTGGCTACACCTTC. The encoded protein is CASSPPSVQMFGYTF.

This clonotype was recorded at least ten times. The rearrangement uses TRBV7-6 and TRBJ2-2, with D perhaps TRBD2 (6 bases). The germline V and J ends were trimmed by 1 base and 3 bases, with 12 bases remaining between them. In germline, CDR1 is SGHVS, CDR2 FNYEAQ. This CDR3 has 16 residues. CDR3 DNA: TGTGCCAGCAGCTTAGGGGCCGGGGGAGACACCGGGGAGCTGTTTTTT. It encodes CASSLGAGGDTGELFF.

The chain recombines TRBV6-6 with TRBJ2-7; 10 nucleotides match TRBD1. There are 15 residues in the CDR3. Per germline, CDR1 MNHNY and CDR2 SVGAGI (reference sequence). The V gene end was trimmed by 0 bases and the J gene end by 7 bases; junction bases not matched to a gene: 6. The CDR3 loop is CASSYSTGTGVEQYV. The CDR3 coding sequence is TGTGCCAGCAGTTACTCTACCGGGACAGGGGTAGAGCAGTACGTC.

This clonotype was seen a few times. The chain employs TRBV5-6 and TRBJ1-2; TRBD1 might be the D (5 bases). Germline CDR1 reads SGHDT; CDR2 reads YYEEEE. The CDR3 runs 14 residues. The germline V and J ends were trimmed by 3 bases and 7 bases, with 16 bases remaining between them. Here the CDR3 DNA reads TGTGCCAGCAGCTCAGACCGGGACTCCGCTGGCTACACCTTC. This codes for CASSSDRDSAGYTF.

At least ten counts were recorded for this clonotype. The rearrangement uses TRBV7-2 and TRBJ2-7; TRBD2 matches at 13 bases. CDR1 and CDR2 (germline): SGHTA, FQGNSA. The trim removed 5 bases at V and 0 bases at J, leaving 4 bases unmatched. There are 16 residues in the CDR3. This CDR3 is CASSPGTSGASYEQYF. In DNA form, the CDR3 reads TGTGCCAGCAGCCCAGGGACTAGCGGGGCCTCCTACGAGCAGTACTTC.

This clonotype was counted between two and nine times. The chain uses TRBV5-4 and TRBJ1-1; D ambiguous. The CDR3 runs to 14 residues. Germline V lookup: CDR1 SGHNT, CDR2 YYREEE (reference sequence). The V and J ends lost 0 bases and 11 bases respectively, with 17 bases between them. The CDR3 DNA follows: TGTGCCAGCAGCTTGGCAATGGACTTTCAACCGGCTTTCTTT. It is translated as CASSLAMDFQPAFF. The full variable domain, rest sourced from reference TRBV5-4 and TRBJ1-1, is ETGVTQSPTHLIKTRGQQVTLRCSSQSGHNTVSWYQQALGQGPQFIFQYYREEENGRGNFPPRFSGLQFPNYSSELNVNALELDDSALYLCASSLAMDFQPAFFGQGTRLTVV.

The chain employs TRBV9 and TRBJ2-5; D is possibly TRBD2 (5 bases). CDR3 size: 18 residues. Trimming took off 6 bases at V and 1 base at J, with 25 bases between the two ends. In germline, CDR1 is SGDLS, CDR2 YYNGEE. In nucleotides, the CDR3 is TGTGCCAGCACCAACGGGGTCCCTTACTCGGCCTTCCAAGAGACCCAGTACTTC. It is translated as CASTNGVPYSAFQETQYF. Complete variable domain (other parts from reference TRBV9 and TRBJ2-5): DSGVTQTPKHLITATGQRVTLRCSPRSGDLSVYWYQQSLDQGLQFLIQYYNGEERAKGNILERFSAQQFPDLHSELNLSSLELGDSALYFCASTNGVPYSAFQETQYFGPGTRLLVL.

This clonotype appeared a few times. The genes are TRBV11-1 and TRBJ2-7; 7 bases align to TRBD1. V dropped 5 bases and J dropped 5; count of bases not matched to a gene: 9. CDR1 is SGHAT, CDR2 FQDESV, per germline (reference sequence). This CDR3 contains 14 residues. The CDR3 protein is CASSPRQGVNEQYV. As DNA, the CDR3 is TGTGCCAGCAGCCCAAGACAGGGTGTCAACGAGCAGTACGTC.

This clonotype was seen many times. The genes are TRBV6-5 and TRBJ1-4; D is unresolved. This CDR3 has 15 residues. Trimming stripped 6 bases from V and 2 bases from J, with 13 bases between. Germline CDR1 and CDR2: MNHEY and SVGAGI. DNA for the CDR3: TGTGCCAGCAGGAGACCGGGAGGCACTAATGAAAAACTGTTTTTT. Protein product: CASRRPGGTNEKLFF.

The table lists this clonotype with a few counts. CDR3 residues: CASSLIGTGVGGGTGELFF. In DNA, the CDR3 is TGTGCCAGCAGCTTAATCGGGACAGGGGTTGGTGGAGGCACCGGGGAGCTGTTTTTT. This sequence joins TRBV7-3 and TRBJ2-2; 10 bases are a match to TRBD1. This CDR3 comprises 19 residues. Trimming cost V 1 base and J 4 bases; bases outside gene matches: 12. Germline loops: CDR1 SGHTA, CDR2 FQGTGA.